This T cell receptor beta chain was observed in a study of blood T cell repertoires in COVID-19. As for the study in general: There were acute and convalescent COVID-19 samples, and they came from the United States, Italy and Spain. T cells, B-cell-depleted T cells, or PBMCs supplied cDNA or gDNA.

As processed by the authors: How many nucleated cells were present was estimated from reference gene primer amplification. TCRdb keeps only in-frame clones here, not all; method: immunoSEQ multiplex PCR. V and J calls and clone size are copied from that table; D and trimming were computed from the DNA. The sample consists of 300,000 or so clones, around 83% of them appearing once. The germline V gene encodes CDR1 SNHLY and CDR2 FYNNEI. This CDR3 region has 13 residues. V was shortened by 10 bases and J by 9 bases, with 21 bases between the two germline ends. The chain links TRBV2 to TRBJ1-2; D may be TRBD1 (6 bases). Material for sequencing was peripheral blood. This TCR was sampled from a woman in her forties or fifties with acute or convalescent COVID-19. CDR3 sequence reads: CATLQGRNECYTF. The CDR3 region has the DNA TGTGCCACCCTACAGGGCCGGAACGAATGCTACACCTTC.